The 2 T cell receptor beta chains reported below all come from one sample, sequenced in a study of T cell responses to AZD1222 COVID-19 vaccine. Measured with immunoSEQ multiplex PCR; TCRdb has only the in-frame clones, and not every one. This table has some 200,000 clones, about 87% appearing once. The source material was peripheral blood, sampled on day 0 of AZD1222 vaccination. Receptors were obtained from an adult in good health.

CDR3 DNA: TGTGCCAGCAGTTTAGGGGCCACCGGGACAGCCTCCTACGAGCAGTACTTC. Encoded protein: CASSLGATGTASYEQYF. The chain has TRBV27 and TRBJ2-7; 7 bases fit TRBD1. The V gene's germline CDR1 is MNHEY and CDR2 SMNVEV (reference sequence). The CDR3 has 17 amino acids. The V gene end was trimmed by 2 bases and the J gene end by 0 bases; junction bases not matched to a gene: 10.

The gene calls are TRBV5-1 and TRBJ1-6, with D possibly being TRBD1 (6 bases). CDR3 length: 17 amino acids. V was pared by 0 bases and J by 0 bases, with 10 bases between. Germline CDR1 is SGHRS and CDR2 is YFSETQ. The CDR3 sequence is CASSLEGTSSYNSPLHF. CDR3 DNA sequence: TGCGCCAGCAGCTTGGAGGGGACAAGCTCCTATAATTCACCCCTCCACTTT. Full variable domain (rest looked up from reference TRBV5-1 and TRBJ1-6): KAGVTQTPRYLIKTRGQQVTLSCSPISGHRSVSWYQQTPGQGLQFLFEYFSETQRNKGNFPGRFSGRQFSNSRSEMNVSTLELGDSALYLCASSLEGTSSYNSPLHFGNGTRLTVT.